These T cell receptor beta chains were read from a single sample in a study of cytomegalovirus exposure and HLA in healthy donors. The method was immunoSEQ multiplex PCR; TCRdb's version includes in-frame clones alone and lacks a portion of them. Of under 110,000 clones listed, around three quarters are singletons. Sequenced material: PBMCs. All receptors come from a man between 35 and 55 years old in good health and CMV-seronegative. Each CDR3 is given with its conserved first and last residue. The order of the fields is J gene, clone size, V gene, D gene, CDR3 DNA, CDR3 protein. A D gene is named only where the DNA matches it firmly. Some rows have no size entry. The others give once, few or many, or a class for an expanded clone.

J: TRBJ1-1
size: once
V: TRBV28
D: TRBD1
DNA: TGTGCCAGCAGTTCGGGACAGGGCGGGATCACTGAAGCTTTCTTT
CDR3: CASSSGQGGITEAFF

J: TRBJ1-6
size: once
V: TRBV19
D: .
DNA: TGTGCCAGTAGTCCTCTAACGGGAGGATCACCCCTCCACTTT
CDR3: CASSPLTGGSPLHF

J: TRBJ1-1
size: .
V: TRBV18
D: TRBD1
DNA: TGTGCCAGCTCACCAGGGACAGGGGTTAGCACTGAAGCTTTCTTT
CDR3: CASSPGTGVSTEAFF

J: TRBJ1-5
size: few
V: TRBV27
D: .
DNA: TGTGCCAGCAGTTATGAGGGTATCGGCAATCAGCCCCAGCATTTT
CDR3: CASSYEGIGNQPQHF

J: TRBJ2-7
size: .
V: TRBV29-1
D: .
DNA: TGCAGCGTTGGGGGCAGGGGAGACGAGCAGTACTTC
CDR3: CSVGGRGDEQYF

J: TRBJ1-5
size: once
V: TRBV7-2
D: .
DNA: TGTGCCAGCAGCTTCGTACAGGGAAGCAATCAGCCCCAGCATTTT
CDR3: CASSFVQGSNQPQHF

J: TRBJ2-5
size: .
V: TRBV28
D: TRBD2
DNA: TGTGCCAGCAAAAACGGCTGGCCTAGCGGGGGGCAAGAGACCCAGTACTTC
CDR3: CASKNGWPSGGQETQYF

J: TRBJ1-5
size: .
V: TRBV6-1
D: TRBD1
DNA: TGTGCCAGCGCCGGGACAGGTTATAGCAATCAGCCCCAGCATTTT
CDR3: CASAGTGYSNQPQHF

J: TRBJ2-4
size: .
V: TRBV19
D: .
DNA: TGTGCCAGTAGGGAGGGGCCGAAAAACATTCAGTACTTC
CDR3: CASREGPKNIQYF

J: TRBJ2-3
size: few
V: TRBV11-2
D: TRBD1
DNA: TGTGCCAGCAGCTTAACCGCGAGACAGGGTTGGACAGATACGCAGTATTTT
CDR3: CASSLTARQGWTDTQYF

J: TRBJ2-1
size: .
V: TRBV7-9
D: TRBD2
DNA: TGTTCCAGCAGCTTAGGGGCTAGCGGGGAACAGTTCTTC
CDR3: CSSSLGASGEQFF

J: TRBJ2-3
size: .
V: TRBV5-1
D: TRBD1
DNA: TGCGCCAGCAGCGGGGGGACAGGGGCGCAGTATTTT
CDR3: CASSGGTGAQYF

J: TRBJ1-4
size: .
V: TRBV5-1
D: TRBD1
DNA: TGCGCCAGCAGCTTGGGACAGGGACACGAAAAACTGTTTTTT
CDR3: CASSLGQGHEKLFF

J: TRBJ1-2
size: .
V: TRBV6-5
D: .
DNA: TGTGCCAGCAGCCCTACCGGCCGAGACAGGCGTTACACCTTC
CDR3: CASSPTGRDRRYTF

J: TRBJ2-1
size: .
V: TRBV13
D: .
DNA: TGTGCCAGCAGCTTTAAGTCGGTAAATGAGCAGTTCTTC
CDR3: CASSFKSVNEQFF

J: TRBJ1-2
size: .
V: TRBV28
D: .
DNA: TGTGCCAGCAGCAAGGACAGAAACTATGGCTACACCTTC
CDR3: CASSKDRNYGYTF

J: TRBJ1-2
size: .
V: TRBV6-1
D: TRBD1
DNA: TGTGCCACCGACAGGGGCGAGAACTATGGCTACACCTTC
CDR3: CATDRGENYGYTF

J: TRBJ2-5
size: .
V: TRBV30
D: TRBD2
DNA: TGTGCCTGGAGTGTCGGGACTAGCGTGGAGACCCAGTACTTC
CDR3: CAWSVGTSVETQYF

J: TRBJ1-6
size: .
V: TRBV6-6
D: .
DNA: TGTGCCAGCAGTCAAACCGGGACAACTGATTCACCCCTCCACTTT
CDR3: CASSQTGTTDSPLHF

J: TRBJ2-1
size: few
V: TRBV7-2
D: TRBD2
DNA: TGTGCCAGCAGCTACCGCGGGGGGACCTCCTACAATGAGCAGTTCTTC
CDR3: CASSYRGGTSYNEQFF

J: TRBJ2-2
size: few
V: TRBV9
D: .
DNA: TGTGCCAGCAGCGTAGGGCTAGGTATAAACACCGGGGAGCTGTTTTTT
CDR3: CASSVGLGINTGELFF

J: TRBJ1-2
size: few
V: TRBV14
D: TRBD1
DNA: TGTGCCAGCAGCCCCGACAGGGAATATGGCTACACCTTC
CDR3: CASSPDREYGYTF

J: TRBJ2-5
size: .
V: TRBV9
D: TRBD2
DNA: TGTGCCAGCAGCGTTGGGACTAGCGGGGTAAGAGAGACCCAGTACTTC
CDR3: CASSVGTSGVRETQYF

J: TRBJ1-1
size: once
V: TRBV6-5
D: TRBD1
DNA: TGTGCCAGCAGACGAAGACAGGACAGGCCCACTGAAGCTTTCTTT
CDR3: CASRRRQDRPTEAFF

J: TRBJ1-1
size: few
V: TRBV5-4
D: TRBD1
DNA: TGTGCCAGCAGCCTGACAGGGGGGAACACTGAAGCTTTCTTT
CDR3: CASSLTGGNTEAFF

J: TRBJ1-1
size: .
V: TRBV7-9
D: TRBD1
DNA: TGTGCCAGCAGTCTCACAGGGGCCCCCCCTGAAGCTTTCTTT
CDR3: CASSLTGAPPEAFF

J: TRBJ1-6
size: .
V: TRBV7-9
D: .
DNA: TGTTCCAGCAGCCCCACCGGGGGGGGTGATTCACCCCTCCACTTT
CDR3: CSSSPTGGGDSPLHF

J: TRBJ2-5
size: .
V: TRBV5-1
D: TRBD2
DNA: TGCGCCAGCAGGGGACTAGCCGGTGAGACCCAGTACTTC
CDR3: CASRGLAGETQYF

J: TRBJ1-3
size: once
V: TRBV11-2
D: .
DNA: TGTGCCAGCAGCTCGGGGACTTCGGGAAACACCATATATTTT
CDR3: CASSSGTSGNTIYF

J: TRBJ1-1
size: .
V: TRBV30
D: .
DNA: TGTGCCTGGCAGGGGAACACTGAAGCTTTCTTT
CDR3: CAWQGNTEAFF

J: TRBJ2-3
size: once
V: TRBV2
D: .
DNA: TGTGCCAGCAGCGAGGACAGACACGCAGATACGCAGTATTTT
CDR3: CASSEDRHADTQYF

J: TRBJ1-5
size: .
V: TRBV30
D: TRBD1
DNA: TGTGCCTGGAGTGTAGAAAGGACAGGGGGCAAGGTAGGCAATCAGCCCCAGCATTTT
CDR3: CAWSVERTGGKVGNQPQHF

J: TRBJ1-1
size: .
V: TRBV30
D: .
DNA: TGTGCTTTCTCCCGGGGAGGTGCTGAAGCTTTCTTT
CDR3: CAFSRGGAEAFF

J: TRBJ2-1
size: .
V: TRBV19
D: .
DNA: TGTGCCAGTAGTATAGGGGGGCGTAGCAAGTTCTTC
CDR3: CASSIGGRSKFF

J: TRBJ2-1
size: few
V: TRBV10-1
D: TRBD2
DNA: TGCGCCAGCAGTGAGTCGGGCCCTAGCGGGGTCGGTGAGCAGTTCTTC
CDR3: CASSESGPSGVGEQFF

J: TRBJ1-1
size: .
V: TRBV6-5
D: .
DNA: TGTGCCAGCAAGGGGGTGAACGCTGAAGCTTTCTTT
CDR3: CASKGVNAEAFF

J: TRBJ1-1
size: .
V: TRBV7-9
D: .
DNA: TGTTCCAGCAGCTCCGGTAATGCGGGGGGCTACACTGAAGCTTTCTTT
CDR3: CSSSSGNAGGYTEAFF

J: TRBJ2-3
size: .
V: TRBV18
D: .
DNA: TGTGCCAGCTCACGGGTTAGCGGCAACACAGATACGCAGTATTTT
CDR3: CASSRVSGNTDTQYF

J: TRBJ2-3
size: .
V: TRBV18
D: .
DNA: TGTGCCAGCTCACTTCTCCGGGACTTAAATACAGATACGCAGTATTTT
CDR3: CASSLLRDLNTDTQYF

J: TRBJ1-2
size: .
V: TRBV28
D: .
DNA: TGTGCCAGCAGTTTACAGGGCAGTATGGGCTATGGCTACACCTTC
CDR3: CASSLQGSMGYGYTF

J: TRBJ2-7
size: .
V: TRBV5-1
D: .
DNA: TGCGCCAGCAGCCCGCCGGGTTACGAGCAGTACTTC
CDR3: CASSPPGYEQYF

J: TRBJ2-5
size: .
V: TRBV7-2
D: .
DNA: TGTGCCAGCTCCGGCAGGGAGACCCAGTACTTC
CDR3: CASSGRETQYF

J: TRBJ2-1
size: .
V: TRBV5-1
D: TRBD1
DNA: TGCGCCAGCAGCCTAGGACAGGACGGCGATGAGCAGTTCTTC
CDR3: CASSLGQDGDEQFF

J: TRBJ2-5
size: once
V: TRBV5-1
D: .
DNA: TGCGCCAGCAGCTTGGGGGACACACAAGAGACCCAGTACTTC
CDR3: CASSLGDTQETQYF

J: TRBJ1-4
size: .
V: TRBV7-9
D: .
DNA: TGTTCCAGCAGCTTAGGAGGAGGGGGGGGCGAAAAACTGTTTTTT
CDR3: CSSSLGGGGGEKLFF

J: TRBJ2-1
size: .
V: TRBV18
D: .
DNA: TGTGCCAGCTCACCACGGCAGGGTTCCTACAATGAGCAGTTCTTC
CDR3: CASSPRQGSYNEQFF

J: TRBJ2-1
size: .
V: TRBV5-4
D: TRBD1
DNA: TGTGCCAGCAGCTCAGGGACAGGCTCCTACAATGAGCAGTTCTTC
CDR3: CASSSGTGSYNEQFF

J: TRBJ1-3
size: .
V: TRBV5-8
D: .
DNA: TGTGCCAGCAGCTTGGGGTTCACAAACTCTGGAAACACCATATATTTT
CDR3: CASSLGFTNSGNTIYF

J: TRBJ1-4
size: few
V: TRBV11-2
D: .
DNA: TGTGCCAGCAGCCGAGGCGGGCATGAAAAACTGTTTTTT
CDR3: CASSRGGHEKLFF

J: TRBJ2-1
size: .
V: TRBV28
D: TRBD2
DNA: TGTGCCAGCAGTTTTGCGGGGGGGCCTTCGGATGAGCAGTTCTTC
CDR3: CASSFAGGPSDEQFF

J: TRBJ1-1
size: .
V: TRBV7-9
D: .
DNA: TGTGCCAGCAGCTTAATCACTGGGGCCACTGAAGCTTTCTTT
CDR3: CASSLITGATEAFF

J: TRBJ2-3
size: .
V: TRBV5-1
D: .
DNA: TGCGCCAGCAGCTCAGTAGCTCACACAGATACGCAGTATTTT
CDR3: CASSSVAHTDTQYF

J: TRBJ1-1
size: few
V: TRBV10-3
D: TRBD1
DNA: TGTGCCATCGCGTTGACAGGGGCCCAGAACACTGAAGCTTTCTTT
CDR3: CAIALTGAQNTEAFF